This TCR beta chain stems from a study of T cells in Graves' hyperthyroidism and ophthalmopathy. General observations from the study: Ophthalmopathy was predicted by the model a median of roughly 6.7 months ahead of onset.

This clonotype showed up many times. The antigen remains undetermined. TCR beta CDR3 sequences were amplified from RNA transcripts. The TCR CDR3 first-round RT-PCR relied on the HTBI primer set. TCRdb re-called the multiplex PCR reads through MiXCR, storing one row per CDR3 protein. The sample has approximately 740,000 distinct CDR3 sequences; approximately 15% are singletons. After removal of 10 bases from V and 4 bases from J, the junction contained 13 bases not matched to a gene. The CDR3 is made up of 18 amino acids. The chain combines TRBV12-3 or TRBV12-4 with TRBJ2-6; the match to TRBD2 covers 13 bases. The sample consisted of blood. This receptor was obtained from a woman between 18 and 30 years old with Graves' hyperthyroidism. The CDR3 reads CATTNILAGGLGANVLTF. CDR3 in DNA: TGTGCCACCACCAACATACTAGCGGGAGGGCTAGGGGCCAACGTCCTGACTTTC.